These 14 T cell receptor beta chains were sequenced from one sample in a study of blood T cells in healthy people across ages. Through a sample-barcoded 5' primer and a J-beta primer mix, a second PCR was run for 7 to 11 cycles. In TCRdb, the 5' RACE reads were re-called with MiXCR into one record per CDR3 protein. The table includes about 1,000,000 distinct CDR3 sequences, over 35% detected once. The specimen was blood. The receptor source for this set is a woman in her sixties or seventies in good health.

The gene calls are TRBV5-1 and TRBJ2-1; 7 nucleotides match TRBD2. This CDR3 has 13 residues. Losses at the gene ends were 0 bases for V and 9 bases for J; bases not matched to a gene: 3. Germline CDR1 and CDR2: SGHRS and YFSETQ. CDR3 DNA: TGCGCCAGCAGCTTGGTGGCGGGAGCTGAGCAGTTCTTC. It yields the protein CASSLVAGAEQFF. Together with reference TRBV5-1 and TRBJ2-1, the CDR3 gives the full variable domain: KAGVTQTPRYLIKTRGQQVTLSCSPISGHRSVSWYQQTPGQGLQFLFEYFSETQRNKGNFPGRFSGRQFSNSRSEMNVSTLELGDSALYLCASSLVAGAEQFFGPGTRLTVL.

The rearrangement joins TRBV5-1 to TRBJ2-3, with D uncertain. The germline V gene has CDR1 SGHRS and CDR2 YFSETQ. The CDR3 runs 14 residues. Trimming cost V 4 bases and J 3 bases, with 12 bases left between them. CDR3 sequence: CASSATDQTDTQYF. The CDR3 DNA is TGCGCCAGCAGCGCAACGGACCAAACAGATACGCAGTATTTT.

The table lists this clonotype with a few counts. The CDR3 loop is CASGRARKTQYF. The CDR3 bases are TGTGCCAGCGGGAGGGCCAGAAAGACCCAGTACTTC. The chain uses TRBV28 and TRBJ2-7; 7 nucleotides match TRBD2. TRBJ2-5 explains the end of the DNA better; the J call may be wrong. CDR1 and CDR2 (germline): MDHEN, SYDVKM. This CDR3 has 12 amino acids.

This clonotype appeared a few times. The chain joins TRBV14 to TRBJ2-4; possible D gene TRBD1, 5 bases. Trimming stripped 3 bases from V and 13 bases from J, with 13 bases between. From germline, CDR1 is SGHDN and CDR2 FVKESK. The CDR3 extends over 12 amino acids. CDR3 nucleotide sequence: TGTGCCAGCAGCCAGGACACCCCCGGGCAGTACTTC. This sequence encodes CASSQDTPGQYF.

This chain uses TRBV9 with TRBJ2-3; 15 nucleotides align to TRBD2. The germline V gene encodes CDR1 SGDLS and CDR2 YYNGEE. Trimming removed 4 bases from V and 1 base from J; junction bases left unmatched: 19. The CDR3 loop spans 22 amino acids. The CDR3: CASSSLPRRGTSGRFGTDTQYF. The CDR3 region has the DNA TGTGCCAGCAGCTCCCTGCCCCGGCGAGGGACTAGCGGGAGGTTTGGCACAGATACGCAGTATTTT.

The table lists this clonotype with a few counts. The V and J genes are TRBV20-1 and TRBJ2-7; 10 nucleotides align to TRBD2. CDR3 length: 15 amino acids. The V segment lost 5 bases and the J segment 3 bases; nucleotides outside the gene matches: 10. Germline CDR1 and CDR2: DFQATT and SNEGSKA (reference sequence). CDR3 sequence reads: CSAHPSGRAVYEQYF. The CDR3, as DNA: TGCAGTGCTCACCCAAGCGGGAGGGCCGTCTACGAGCAGTACTTC.

As DNA, the CDR3 is TGTGCCAGCCGCAAAGGGACAGGAACCTACGAGCAGTACTTC. Amino acids: CASRKGTGTYEQYF. The genes are TRBV6-2 or TRBV6-3 and TRBJ2-7, with 8 bases lining up with TRBD1. The CDR3 is 14 residues long. CDR1 MNHEY and CDR2 SVGEGT come from the germline V gene. V lost 8 bases to trimming and J lost 2 bases; unmatched junction nucleotides: 8.

This clonotype was counted between two and nine times. The V gene is TRBV10-3, the J gene TRBJ2-6; D is unclear. Trimming removed 6 bases from V and 0 bases from J, with 3 bases in between. The CDR3 is 13 amino acids. From germline, CDR1 is ENHRY and CDR2 SYGVKD. This chain's CDR3 is CAIRGSGANVLTF. In DNA, the CDR3 is TGTGCCATCAGGGGCTCTGGGGCCAACGTCCTGACTTTC.

This clonotype appeared a few times. A much larger clonotype is one base distant, so this may be a read error. This chain joins TRBV7-9 and TRBJ2-7; D is ambiguous. Germline loops: CDR1 SEHNR, CDR2 FQNEAQ (reference sequence). The V gene lost 1 base and the J gene lost 6 bases, with 19 bases spanning the gap. The CDR3 is made up of 16 amino acids. CDR3 nucleotides: TGTGCCAGCAGCTTAGGGGCCGCCGGCCCTCCTATCGAGCAGTACTTC. Translating gives CASSLGAAGPPIEQYF.

The chain uses TRBV28 and TRBJ2-2, with D perhaps assigned TRBD1 or TRBD2 (5 bases each). This CDR3 is built from 15 residues. The V and J ends lost 4 bases and 5 bases respectively, with 14 bases between them. In germline, CDR1 is MDHEN, CDR2 SYDVKM. Here the CDR3 DNA reads TGTGCCAGCAGTTCTGGTGGGGGATTTACCGGGGAGCTGTTTTTT. Translated, it gives CASSSGGGFTGELFF.

This clonotype was recorded a few times. The genes are TRBV6-5 and TRBJ2-5; the match to TRBD2 covers 8 bases. The J call is in doubt because the DNA end fits TRBJ2-7 better. CDR3 length: 14 amino acids. Germline V CDR1 and CDR2: MNHEY, SVGAGI. For the CDR3, the DNA is TGTGCCAGCCGGCTTAGCGGGATTACGTCCGAGCAGTACTTC. Translating gives CASRLSGITSEQYF.

This clonotype was counted a few times. The rearrangement links TRBV7-9 to TRBJ2-7; 8 bases match TRBD2. Germline lookup yields CDR1 SEHNR and CDR2 FQNEAQ (reference sequence). The ends lost 5 bases at V and 3 bases at J; junction bases unmatched: 12. CDR3 size: 16 residues. The CDR3 reads CASSPPLAGSFYEQYF. DNA for the CDR3: TGTGCCAGCAGCCCACCATTAGCGGGATCTTTCTACGAGCAGTACTTC.

The CDR3 DNA is TGCAGTGATAAAGGACTAGCGGGAGCAGATGAGCAGTTCTTC. Its protein is CSDKGLAGADEQFF. V is TRBV20-1 and J is TRBJ2-1, with 13 bases fitting TRBD2. Germline CDR1 is DFQATT and CDR2 is SNEGSKA (reference sequence). CDR3 length: 14 residues. The V and J ends lost 7 bases and 8 bases, in that order; junction bases with no gene match: 8.

This clonotype has only a few counts. The rearrangement links TRBV29-1 to TRBJ2-7; TRBD1 matches 9 bases. Losses at the gene ends were 7 bases for V and 2 bases for J; bases not matched to a gene: 9. The CDR3 has 14 amino acids. Germline lookup yields CDR1 SQVTM and CDR2 ANQGSEA. CDR3 coding DNA: TGCAGCGCCTTGGACAGGGGACCTACCTACGAGCAGTACTTC. This translates into CSALDRGPTYEQYF.